The 10 T cell receptor beta chains reported below all come from one sample, sequenced in a study of blood T cell repertoires in COVID-19. Data came from immunoSEQ multiplex PCR; TCRdb stores just in-frame clones and leaves some out. The data show about 200,000 clones, about 90% seen once. The sample comprised peripheral blood. These receptor sequences come from a woman aged 45-65 years with acute or convalescent COVID-19.

The CDR3 loop reads CASSQGAGGPSTDTQYF. The CDR3 DNA reads TGCGCCAGCAGCCAAGGGGCGGGGGGGCCTAGCACAGATACGCAGTATTTT. The J gene is TRBJ2-3, the V gene TRBV4-1; 9 bases match TRBD2. Germline loops: CDR1 MGHRA, CDR2 YSYEKL. The CDR3 has 17 amino acids. The J segment lost 0 bases and the V segment lost 1 base, leaving 5 bases of the junction unmatched.

This chain uses TRBV4-2 with TRBJ2-5, with a weak D call TRBD2 (6 bases). V lost 7 bases and J 0 bases, leaving 21 bases between the germline ends. The CDR3 loop spans 17 amino acids. Germline V gives CDR1 LGHNA, CDR2 YNFKEQ. DNA of the CDR3: TGTGCCAGCAACGTGAAGTGGTGGAGGGAACACCAAGAGACCCAGTACTTC. This encodes CASNVKWWREHQETQYF.

The chain couples TRBV29-1 to TRBJ1-1; D perhaps matches TRBD1 (6 bases). The length of the CDR3 is 14 residues. Trimming took 7 bases from V and 0 from J, leaving 15 bases between them. Germline CDR1 is SQVTM and CDR2 is ANQGSEA. The CDR3 DNA follows: TGCAGCGCGGAGGGGGGAGGGTTGAACACTGAAGCTTTCTTT. Translation: CSAEGGGLNTEAFF.

The chain has TRBV2 and TRBJ2-1; 9 nucleotides agree with TRBD2. The CDR3 is 14 residues long. Germline V gene lookup returns CDR1 SNHLY and CDR2 FYNNEI. V lost 6 bases and J lost 7; bases outside the gene matches: 7. The DNA for the CDR3 is TGTGCCAGCAGGGGGACTAGCAGCGGGAATGAGCAGTTCTTC. Encoded protein: CASRGTSSGNEQFF.

The genes are TRBV7-3 and TRBJ2-3; 9 positions match TRBD2. CDR3 length equals 19 residues. Germline V gene lookup returns CDR1 SGHTA and CDR2 FQGTGA. V trimming: 3 bases; J trimming: 0 bases; junction bases outside the gene matches: 13. CDR3 DNA: TGTGCCAGCAGCTTGAGTAGCGGGGGCCCCGGAGTCAGCACAGATACGCAGTATTTT. It codes for CASSLSSGGPGVSTDTQYF.

V usage is TRBV5-7 and J usage is TRBJ1-6, with 10 bases that match TRBD1. TRBV5-7 is reported as an ORF; its role is uncertain. This CDR3 spans 15 amino acids. J gave up 6 bases and V 1 base, and 1 base lay outside the gene matches. The CDR3 loop is CASSLRTGGNSPLHF. CDR3 DNA sequence: TGTGCCAGCAGCTTGAGGACAGGGGGTAATTCACCCCTCCACTTT.

V usage is TRBV6-6 and J usage is TRBJ1-5; the D gene is possibly TRBD1 (5 bases). V dropped 2 bases and J dropped 1 base, with 9 bases sitting between them. The CDR3 has 15 residues. Looked up from germline, CDR1 is MNHNY and CDR2 is SVGAGI (reference sequence). CDR3: CASSYRTISNQPQHF. DNA for the CDR3: TGTGCCAGCAGTTACAGGACAATCAGCAATCAGCCCCAGCATTTT.

The chain links TRBV21-1 to TRBJ1-5; the table's D gene call, TRBD1, was not cross checked with the DNA. TRBV21-1 corresponds to a pseudogene. This CDR3 has 17 residues. CDR3 sequence: CASSKKQPKYSNQPQHF. CDR3 bases: TGTGCCAGCAGCAAAAAACAGCCTAAATATAGCAATCAGCCCCAGCATTTT.

V usage is TRBV7-2 and J usage is TRBJ2-1; 8 positions agree with TRBD2. The CDR3 loop spans 16 amino acids. The ends lost 2 bases at V and 3 bases at J; junction bases unmatched: 6. Germline CDR1 and CDR2: SGHTA and FQGNSA. CDR3 amino acids: CASSLWGGRNYNEQFF. As DNA, the CDR3 is TGTGCCAGCAGCTTATGGGGCGGGAGGAACTACAATGAGCAGTTCTTC.

The gene calls are TRBV5-5 and TRBJ1-1, with D tentatively TRBD1 (5 bases). Germline V gene lookup returns CDR1 SGHKS and CDR2 YYEKEE (reference sequence). This CDR3 is 13 amino acids long. V was cut by 8 bases and J by 0 bases, with 11 bases left in between. CDR3 nucleotide sequence: TGTGCCAGTAGACAGTCATTGAACACTGAAGCTTTCTTT. It encodes CASRQSLNTEAFF.